This TCR beta chain derives from a study of T cells expressing NK-cell markers. The overall study: Sorted T-cell subsets CD3+CD56+NKG2C+, CD3+CD56+NKG2C- and CD3+CD56-NKG2C+ were TCR beta-sequenced. Out of eight donors sequenced, seven tested HCMV-seropositive and the remaining one seronegative. Study-wide findings and caveats: Over 5 donors carried dominant NKG2C+ clonotypes that made up about 1.0-7.5% of their CD8+ T cells.

TCRdb reprocessed the 5' RACE reads and stores each CDR3 protein as one record, lacking DNA. The sample includes 150,000 to 180,000 distinct CDR3 sequences. On this clonotype itself: Its antigen is unknown.

The CDR3 totals 16 residues. This clonotype was sampled from a woman between 45 and 60 years old in good health. The genes are TRBV21-1 and TRBJ2-2; TCRdb outputs TRBD2, but without DNA this stays unchecked. TRBV21-1 is reported as a pseudogene. Material for sequencing was blood T cells: a sorted CD56 or NKG2C T cell subset, CD4+ or CD8+ T cells, or bulk PBMC T cells (not recorded which). The CDR3: CASSKEEGIDTGELFF.